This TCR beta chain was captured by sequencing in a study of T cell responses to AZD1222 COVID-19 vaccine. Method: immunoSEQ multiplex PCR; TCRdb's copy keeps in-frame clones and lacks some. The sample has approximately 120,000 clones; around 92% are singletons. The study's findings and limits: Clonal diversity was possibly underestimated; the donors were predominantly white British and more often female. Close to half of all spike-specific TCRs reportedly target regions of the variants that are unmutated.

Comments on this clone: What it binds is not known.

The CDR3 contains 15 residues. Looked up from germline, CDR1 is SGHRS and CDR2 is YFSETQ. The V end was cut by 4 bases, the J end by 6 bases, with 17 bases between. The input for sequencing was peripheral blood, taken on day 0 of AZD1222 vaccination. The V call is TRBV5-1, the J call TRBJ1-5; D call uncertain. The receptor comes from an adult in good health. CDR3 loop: CASSISPGKGQPQHF. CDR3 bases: TGCGCCAGCAGCATCTCTCCTGGAAAGGGTCAGCCCCAGCATTTT.